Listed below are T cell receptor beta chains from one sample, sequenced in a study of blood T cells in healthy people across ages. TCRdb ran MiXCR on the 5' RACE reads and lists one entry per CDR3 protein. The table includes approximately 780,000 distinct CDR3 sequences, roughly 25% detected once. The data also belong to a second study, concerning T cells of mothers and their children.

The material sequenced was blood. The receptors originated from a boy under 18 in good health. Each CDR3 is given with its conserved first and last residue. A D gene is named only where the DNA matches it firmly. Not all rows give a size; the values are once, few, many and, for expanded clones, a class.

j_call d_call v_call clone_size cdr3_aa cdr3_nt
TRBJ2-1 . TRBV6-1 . CASSGRGGGYNEQFF TGTGCCAGCAGTGGAAGAGGGGGTGGATACAATGAGCAGTTCTTC
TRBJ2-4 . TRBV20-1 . CSARVLGVQYF TGCAGTGCTAGAGTCCTTGGGGTTCAGTACTTC
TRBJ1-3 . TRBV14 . CASSQDFPGAGNTIYF TGTGCCAGCAGCCAAGATTTTCCAGGGGCTGGAAACACCATATATTTT
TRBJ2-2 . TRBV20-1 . CSATRVGGTGELFF TGCAGTGCTACCAGGGTGGGGGGTACCGGGGAGCTGTTTTTT
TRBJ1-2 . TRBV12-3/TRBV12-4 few CASTPSANYGYTF TGTGCCAGCACCCCGTCGGCTAACTATGGCTACACCTTC
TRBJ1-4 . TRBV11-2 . CASSPDLLGAEGEKLFF TGTGCCAGCAGCCCAGACCTCCTAGGGGCGGAAGGGGAAAAACTGTTTTTT
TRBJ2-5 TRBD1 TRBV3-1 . CASSQADRGETQYF TGTGCCAGCAGCCAAGCGGACAGGGGAGAGACCCAGTACTTC
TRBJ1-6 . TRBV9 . CASSPRPDGHSPLHF TGTGCCAGCAGCCCCCGACCAGATGGGCATTCACCCCTCCACTTT
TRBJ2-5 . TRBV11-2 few CASSLHRHQETQYF TGTGCCAGCAGCTTACACAGACACCAAGAGACCCAGTACTTC
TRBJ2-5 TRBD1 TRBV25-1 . CASSESPGTGKETQYF TGTGCCAGCAGTGAAAGTCCCGGGACAGGGAAAGAGACCCAGTACTTC
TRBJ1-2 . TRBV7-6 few CASSPNGGGYGYTF TGTGCCAGCAGCCCTAACGGGGGAGGCTATGGCTACACCTTC
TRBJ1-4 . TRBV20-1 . CSASKSGTSDEKLFF TGCAGTGCTAGCAAAAGCGGGACATCGGATGAAAAACTGTTTTTT
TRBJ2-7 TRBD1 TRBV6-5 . CASSSPGQGANEQYF TGTGCCAGCAGTTCCCCTGGACAGGGGGCGAACGAGCAGTACTTC
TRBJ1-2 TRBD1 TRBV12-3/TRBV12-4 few CASSSGQGTNYGYTF TGTGCCAGCAGTTCAGGACAGGGGACTAACTATGGCTACACCTTC
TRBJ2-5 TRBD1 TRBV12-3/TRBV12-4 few CASSFVPHRGQETQYF TGTGCCAGCAGTTTCGTACCCCACAGGGGACAAGAGACCCAGTACTTC
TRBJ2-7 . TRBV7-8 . CASSLGVIYEQYF TGTGCCAGCAGCTTAGGGGTGATCTACGAGCAGTACTTC
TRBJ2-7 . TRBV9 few CASSVSGYYEQYF TGTGCCAGCAGCGTCAGTGGGTACTACGAGCAGTACTTC
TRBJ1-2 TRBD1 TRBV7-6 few CASRPEPGTGFSHGYTF TGTGCCAGCCGGCCAGAACCCGGGACAGGGTTTAGCCATGGCTACACCTTC
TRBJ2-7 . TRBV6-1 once CASSEGSPVKDEQYF TGTGCCAGCAGTGAGGGAAGCCCAGTGAAAGACGAGCAGTACTTC
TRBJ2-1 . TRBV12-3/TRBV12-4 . CASRAGTPGYNEQFF TGTGCCAGCAGGGCGGGGACTCCGGGCTACAATGAGCAGTTCTTC
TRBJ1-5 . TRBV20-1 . CSAKQGGQPQHF TGCAGTGCAAAGCAGGGAGGTCAGCCCCAGCATTTT
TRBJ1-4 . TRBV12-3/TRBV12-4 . CASSFGGGEKLFF TGTGCCAGCAGTTTTGGGGGGGGGGAAAAACTGTTTTTT
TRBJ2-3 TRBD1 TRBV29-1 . CSVDQGVSTDTQYF TGCAGCGTTGACCAGGGGGTGAGCACAGATACGCAGTATTTT
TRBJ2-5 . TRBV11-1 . CASSSTSPGSQGETQYF TGTGCCAGCAGCTCGACTAGTCCAGGGTCCCAGGGAGAGACCCAGTACTTC
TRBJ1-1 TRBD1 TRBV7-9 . CASSPRQGRTMNTEAFF TGTGCCAGCAGCCCTCGACAGGGACGAACCATGAACACTGAAGCTTTCTTT
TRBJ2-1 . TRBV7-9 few CASSAPSAAYNEQFF TGTGCCAGCAGCGCCCCTAGCGCGGCCTACAATGAGCAGTTCTTC
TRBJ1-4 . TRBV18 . CASSSEAWVFF TGTGCCAGCTCATCAGAGGCTTGGGTGTTTTTT
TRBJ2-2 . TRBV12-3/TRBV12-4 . CASHGGRDTGELFF TGTGCCAGCCACGGGGGGCGCGACACCGGGGAGCTGTTTTTT
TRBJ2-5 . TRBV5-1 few CASSFGSSSGETQYF TGCGCCAGCAGCTTCGGGAGTAGTTCCGGTGAGACCCAGTACTTC
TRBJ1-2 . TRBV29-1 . CSVEQGILLNYGYAF TGCAGCGTTGAACAGGGGATTCTCCTTAACTATGGCTACGCCTTC
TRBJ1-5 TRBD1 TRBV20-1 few CSATGTELNQPQHF TGCAGTGCAACCGGGACAGAACTCAATCAGCCCCAGCATTTT
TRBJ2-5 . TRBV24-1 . CATSDLNRGGQETQYF TGTGCCACCAGTGATTTGAACAGGGGAGGACAAGAGACCCAGTACTTC
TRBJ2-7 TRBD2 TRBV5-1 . CASSKQRGGSYEQYF TGCGCCAGCAGCAAACAGCGGGGTGGGTCCTACGAGCAGTACTTC
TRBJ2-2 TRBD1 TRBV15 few CATSSGRDREAGELFF TGTGCCACCAGCAGCGGCCGGGACAGGGAGGCCGGGGAGCTGTTTTTT
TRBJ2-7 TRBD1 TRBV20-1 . CSASRGHYEQYF TGCAGTGCTAGCAGGGGGCACTACGAGCAGTACTTC
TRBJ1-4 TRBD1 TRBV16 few CASSPTSGTAFNEKLFF TGTGCCAGCAGCCCAACGTCCGGGACAGCCTTTAATGAAAAACTGTTTTTT
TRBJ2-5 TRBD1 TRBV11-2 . CASSSLRDRVGETQYF TGTGCCAGCAGCTCTTTACGGGACAGGGTTGGAGAGACCCAGTACTTC
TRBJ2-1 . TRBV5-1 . CASSLRLSPVNGGNEQFF TGCGCCAGCAGCTTGAGGTTGAGCCCAGTCAACGGGGGCAATGAGCAGTTCTTC
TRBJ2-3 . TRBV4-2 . CASSLGGYGQPTDTQYF TGTGCCAGCAGCCTCGGGGGGTATGGACAGCCCACAGATACGCAGTATTTT
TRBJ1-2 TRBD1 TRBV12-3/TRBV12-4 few CASSFSGTGSGCTF TGTGCCAGCAGTTTTTCCGGGACAGGGTCTGGCTGCACCTTC
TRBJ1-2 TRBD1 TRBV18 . CASSPDRANYGYTF TGTGCCAGCTCACCGGACAGGGCGAACTATGGCTACACCTTC
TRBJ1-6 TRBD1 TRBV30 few CAWAGGYNSPLHF TGTGCCTGGGCAGGGGGATATAATTCACCCCTCCACTTT
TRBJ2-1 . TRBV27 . CASSSPAQQFF TGTGCCAGCAGTTCTCCAGCCCAGCAGTTCTTC
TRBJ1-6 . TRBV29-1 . CSVEEGNSPLHF TGCAGCGTTGAAGAGGGCAATTCACCCCTCCACTTT
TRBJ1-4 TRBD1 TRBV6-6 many CASSYNRGREKLFF TGTGCCAGCAGTTACAACAGGGGACGTGAAAAACTGTTTTTT
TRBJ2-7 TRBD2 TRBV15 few CATSSASGGGYEQYF TGTGCCACCAGCAGCGCCTCGGGAGGGGGCTACGAGCAGTACTTC
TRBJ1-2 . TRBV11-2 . CASSPPRAENYGYTF TGTGCCAGCAGCCCCCCTCGAGCGGAGAACTATGGCTACACCTTC
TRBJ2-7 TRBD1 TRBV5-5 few CASSRPAGTGYYEQYF TGTGCCAGCAGCCGCCCGGCCGGGACAGGGTACTACGAGCAGTACTTC
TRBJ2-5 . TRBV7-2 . CASGLGRSEVF TGTGCCAGCGGCTTGGGACGGTCTGAGGTCTTC
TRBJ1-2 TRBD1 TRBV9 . CASSGRDRAGGYTF TGTGCCAGCAGCGGACGGGACAGGGCTGGTGGCTACACCTTC
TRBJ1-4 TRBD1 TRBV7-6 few CASTPDRSGEKLFF TGTGCCAGCACCCCGGACAGGTCAGGTGAAAAACTGTTTTTT
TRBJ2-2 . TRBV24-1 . CVTSDFGGASDTGELFF TGTGTCACCAGTGATTTTGGGGGGGCCTCGGACACCGGGGAGCTGTTTTTT
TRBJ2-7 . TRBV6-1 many CASSETVEQYF TGTGCCAGCAGTGAAACGGTCGAGCAGTACTTC